The present TCR beta chain was sequenced within a study of blood T cell repertoires in COVID-19. Study as a whole: Specimens from acute and convalescent COVID-19 originated in the United States, Italy and Spain. T cells, B-cell-depleted T cells, or PBMCs provided the cDNA or gDNA that served as material.

The CDR3 is 14 residues long. Germline lookup yields CDR1 LGHDT and CDR2 YNNKEL (reference sequence). The V end was cut by 1 base, the J end by 6 bases, with 10 bases between. Per the original data handling: Reference gene primer amplification in the assay estimated nucleated cell counts. Using immunoSEQ multiplex PCR, the repertoire was profiled, and TCRdb retains in-frame clones only, with some absent. D and trimming come from the DNA, and the V and J calls and clone size come from that table. The sample gives about 180,000 clones, nearly 90% of which show up once; approximately 2.1% is in the top ten.

The material sequenced was peripheral blood. The TCR sequence derives from a man aged 18-30 years who had recovered from COVID-19. The chain employs TRBV3-1 (or the pseudogene TRBV3-2) and TRBJ1-5, with unresolved D. The CDR3 DNA reads as TGTGCCAGCAGCCAAGCGGCGGGTCCTCAGCCCCAGCATTTT. Translating gives CASSQAAGPQPQHF.